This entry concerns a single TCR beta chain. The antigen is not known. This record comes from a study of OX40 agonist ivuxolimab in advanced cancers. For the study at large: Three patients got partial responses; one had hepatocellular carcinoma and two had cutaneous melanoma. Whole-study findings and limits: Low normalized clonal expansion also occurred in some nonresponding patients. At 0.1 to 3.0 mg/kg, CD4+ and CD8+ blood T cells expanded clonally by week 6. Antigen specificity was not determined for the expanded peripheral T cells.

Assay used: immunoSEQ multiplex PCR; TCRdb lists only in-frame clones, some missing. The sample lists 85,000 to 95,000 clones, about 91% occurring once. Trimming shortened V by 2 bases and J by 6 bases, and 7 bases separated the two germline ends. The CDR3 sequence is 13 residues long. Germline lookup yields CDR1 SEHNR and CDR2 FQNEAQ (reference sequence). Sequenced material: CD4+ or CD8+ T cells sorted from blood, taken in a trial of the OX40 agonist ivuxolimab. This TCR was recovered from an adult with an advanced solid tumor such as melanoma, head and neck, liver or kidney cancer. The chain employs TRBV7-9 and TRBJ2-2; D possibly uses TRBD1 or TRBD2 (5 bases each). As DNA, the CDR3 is TGTGCCAGCAGCTTATTGGGGGCCGGGGAGCTGTTTTTT. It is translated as CASSLLGAGELFF.